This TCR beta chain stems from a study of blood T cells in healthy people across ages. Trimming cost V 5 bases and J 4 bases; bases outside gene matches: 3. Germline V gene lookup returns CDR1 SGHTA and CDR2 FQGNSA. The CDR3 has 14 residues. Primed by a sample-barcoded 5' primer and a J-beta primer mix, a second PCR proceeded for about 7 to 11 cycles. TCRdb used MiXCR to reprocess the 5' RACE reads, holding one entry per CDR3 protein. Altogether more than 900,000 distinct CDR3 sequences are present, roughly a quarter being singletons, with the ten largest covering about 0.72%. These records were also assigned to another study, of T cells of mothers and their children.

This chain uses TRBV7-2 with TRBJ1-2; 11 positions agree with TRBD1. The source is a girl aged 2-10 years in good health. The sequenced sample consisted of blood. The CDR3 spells CASSRTGGSYGYTF. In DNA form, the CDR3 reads TGTGCCAGCAGCCGGACAGGGGGCTCCTATGGCTACACCTTC. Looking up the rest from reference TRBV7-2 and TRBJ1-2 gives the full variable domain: GAGVSQSPSNKVTEKGKDVELRCDPISGHTALYWYRQSLGQGLEFLIYFQGNSAPDKSGLPSDRFSAERTGGSVSTLTIQRTQQEDSAVYLCASSRTGGSYGYTFGSGTRLTVV.